A selection of T cell receptor beta chains follows, all from one sample in a study of OX40 agonist ivuxolimab in advanced cancers. Clones were sequenced by immunoSEQ multiplex PCR, and TCRdb holds only the in-frame ones, with some missing. The sample has tens of thousands of clones, 89% seen once. The sample was CD4+ or CD8+ T cells sorted from blood, taken in a trial of the OX40 agonist ivuxolimab. The receptors stem from an adult with an advanced solid tumor such as melanoma, head and neck, liver or kidney cancer. Each CDR3 is given with its conserved first and last residue. A D gene is named only where the DNA matches it firmly. Rows give clone size only sometimes, using once, few, many, or a class for an expanded clone.

cdr3_aa cdr3_nt v_call clone_size d_call j_call cdr3_length
CASSLRTGDQYEQYF TGCGCCAGCAGCTTGAGGACAGGGGATCAATACGAGCAGTACTTC TRBV5-1 NA TRBD1 TRBJ2-7 15
CASSSTRTGEGSYNEQFF TGTGCCAGCAGCTCCACACGAACGGGGGAAGGCTCCTACAATGAGCAGTTCTTC TRBV11-3 NA NA TRBJ2-1 18
CASSANRREGDNEQFF TGTGCCAGCAGCGCAAACAGGCGCGAGGGGGACAATGAGCAGTTCTTC TRBV9 NA NA TRBJ2-1 16
CASSQNRVHNSPLHF TGCGCCAGCAGCCAGAACAGGGTTCATAATTCACCCCTCCACTTT TRBV4-1 NA NA TRBJ1-6 15
CASRGWGGYEQYF TGTGCCAGCAGAGGCTGGGGGGGCTACGAGCAGTACTTC TRBV5-6 NA TRBD2 TRBJ2-7 13
CASSSGQGSGANVLTF TGTGCCAGCAGCTCCGGACAGGGTTCTGGGGCCAACGTCCTGACTTTC TRBV7-6 NA TRBD1 TRBJ2-6 16
CATGGDTYEQYF TGTGCCACGGGAGGCGATACCTACGAGCAGTACTTC TRBV6-1 NA TRBD2 TRBJ2-7 12
CASSDSEVRKTQYF TGTGCCAGCAGTGACTCGGAGGTGAGAAAGACCCAGTACTTC TRBV6-4 NA NA TRBJ2-5 14
CASSLVGFFVGQRNTEAFF TGTGCCAGCAGCTTAGTCGGTTTCTTTGTCGGACAGCGGAACACTGAAGCTTTCTTT TRBV11-2 NA NA TRBJ1-1 19
CASSVEAADTQYF TGTGCCAGCAGCGTAGAGGCAGCAGATACGCAGTATTTT TRBV9 NA NA TRBJ2-3 13
CASSGDREREETQYF TGTGCCAGCAGTGGGGACAGGGAGCGAGAAGAGACCCAGTACTTC TRBV28 NA TRBD1 TRBJ2-5 15
CASSPRAGRNTIYF TGTGCCAGCAGCCCCCGGGCTGGGCGAAACACCATATATTTT TRBV27 NA NA TRBJ1-3 14
CASSTMTSGSGADTQYF TGTGCCAGTAGTACCATGACTAGCGGGAGCGGTGCAGATACGCAGTATTTT TRBV19 NA TRBD2 TRBJ2-3 17
CASSVEGGLNTEAFF TGTGCCAGCAGCGTTGAGGGGGGACTGAACACTGAAGCTTTCTTT TRBV9 NA NA TRBJ1-1 15
CSAREPAEAFF TGCAGTGCTAGAGAACCCGCTGAAGCTTTCTTT TRBV20-1 NA NA TRBJ1-1 11
CASSTIAGARTDTQYF TGTGCCAGCAGCACTATAGCGGGGGCCCGCACAGATACGCAGTATTTT TRBV7-2 medium-sized TRBD2 TRBJ2-3 16
CASSDLGDRGNYGYTF TGTGCCAGCAGTGACCTTGGGGACAGGGGCAACTATGGCTACACCTTC TRBV27 NA TRBD1 TRBJ1-2 16
CASSLVAEQYF TGTGCCAGCAGCCTGGTGGCCGAGCAGTACTTC TRBV5-5 NA NA TRBJ2-7 11
CASSVAGGPGELFF TGTGCCAGCAGCGTAGCGGGAGGCCCCGGGGAGCTGTTTTTT TRBV9 NA TRBD2 TRBJ2-2 14
CASSQAGLADEQFF TGCGCCAGCAGCCAAGCGGGACTAGCGGATGAGCAGTTCTTC TRBV4-1 NA TRBD2 TRBJ2-1 14
CASAKGMLMNYGYTF TGTGCCAGCGCGAAGGGAATGCTTATGAACTATGGCTACACCTTC TRBV6-4 NA NA TRBJ1-2 15
CASSDWGSAEAFF TGTGCCAGTAGTGACTGGGGATCAGCTGAAGCTTTCTTT TRBV19 NA NA TRBJ1-1 13
CASSQGGDQPQHF TGCGCCAGCAGCCAAGGGGGCGATCAGCCCCAGCATTTT TRBV4-1 NA NA TRBJ1-5 13
CASRTRKYQETQYF TGTGCCAGCAGAACCCGGAAGTACCAAGAGACCCAGTACTTC TRBV27 NA NA TRBJ2-5 14
CASSSRQGGNTEAFF TGTGCCAGCAGTAGCAGACAGGGGGGGAACACTGAAGCTTTCTTT TRBV27 NA TRBD1 TRBJ1-1 15
CASSIRGTYNEQFF TGTGCCAGCAGTATCAGGGGGACCTACAATGAGCAGTTCTTC TRBV27 once TRBD1 TRBJ2-1 14
CASSLPGGWDTQYF TGTGCCAGCAGCCTGCCCGGGGGCTGGGATACGCAGTATTTT TRBV27 NA NA TRBJ2-3 14
CASSGGTGKGETQYF TGTGCCAGCAGTGGAGGGACAGGGAAAGGAGAGACCCAGTACTTC TRBV6-1 NA TRBD1 TRBJ2-5 15
CASSFWSALTGELFF TGTGCCAGCAGCTTCTGGTCAGCCCTCACCGGGGAGCTGTTTTTT TRBV7-2 NA NA TRBJ2-2 15
CASSYQGTAQGDEQYF TGTGCCAGCAGTTACCAGGGTACAGCCCAAGGAGACGAGCAGTACTTC TRBV6-6 NA NA TRBJ2-7 16
CASSPQGGEQYF TGTGCCAGCAGTCCACAGGGCGGCGAGCAGTACTTC TRBV27 few NA TRBJ2-7 12
CASKRAGGHNEQFF TGTGCCAGCAAACGAGCGGGAGGCCACAATGAGCAGTTCTTC TRBV27 once TRBD2 TRBJ2-1 14
CASSQGPGVRDEQFF TGCGCCAGCAGCCAAGGGCCAGGGGTAAGGGATGAGCAGTTCTTC TRBV4-1 NA NA TRBJ2-1 15
CAWSVWERTEAFF TGTGCCTGGAGTGTTTGGGAAAGAACTGAAGCTTTCTTT TRBV30 NA NA TRBJ1-1 13
CASSLRTGPPEAFF TGTGCCAGCAGTTTACGGACAGGGCCCCCTGAAGCTTTCTTT TRBV27 NA TRBD1 TRBJ1-1 14
CASSLWTMNTEAFF TGTGCCAGCAGTTTATGGACGATGAACACTGAAGCTTTCTTT TRBV28 NA NA TRBJ1-1 14
CSGGDYEQYF TGCAGCGGAGGCGACTACGAGCAGTACTTC TRBV29-1 NA NA TRBJ2-7 10
CASSFTGGLTDTQYF TGTGCCAGCAGTTTTACAGGGGGCCTCACAGATACGCAGTATTTT TRBV27 NA TRBD1 TRBJ2-3 15
CASSLSGLAGSYGYTF TGTGCCAGCAGTTTATCGGGGCTCGCGGGTAGCTATGGCTACACCTTC TRBV27 NA NA TRBJ1-2 16
CASGKHDRGRNEQFF TGCGCCAGCGGCAAACATGACAGGGGGAGAAATGAGCAGTTCTTC TRBV10-1 NA TRBD1 TRBJ2-1 15
CASSQHRDSSYEQYF TGCGCCAGCAGCCAGCACCGGGACAGCTCCTACGAGCAGTACTTC TRBV4-1 NA TRBD1 TRBJ2-7 15
CASSWINRGTDTQYF TGTGCCAGCAGCTGGATCAACAGGGGCACAGATACGCAGTATTTT TRBV5-4 NA NA TRBJ2-3 15
CASSPTGGRFGEQYF TGTGCCAGTAGCCCGACAGGGGGCCGCTTCGGCGAGCAGTACTTC TRBV19 once TRBD1 TRBJ2-7 15
CASSSPGDWVRETQYF TGTGCCAGCAGTTCCCCCGGGGATTGGGTTCGGGAGACCCAGTACTTC TRBV28 NA NA TRBJ2-5 16
CASSLRAEGGLEGYTF TGTGCCAGCAGCTTAAGGGCCGAGGGGGGCCTCGAGGGCTACACCTTC TRBV13 NA NA TRBJ1-2 16
CASSAGQGGSYEQYF TGTGCCAGCAGCGCCGGACAGGGGGGCTCCTACGAGCAGTACTTC TRBV13 NA TRBD1 TRBJ2-7 15
CASSTGFDEKLFF TGTGCCAGCAGTACAGGGTTTGATGAAAAACTGTTTTTT TRBV5-6 NA NA TRBJ1-4 13
CASSIDSENTEAFF TGTGCCAGTAGTATTGACAGCGAGAACACTGAAGCTTTCTTT TRBV19 NA NA TRBJ1-1 14
CATSRDLLGLVTGELFF TGTGCCACCAGCAGAGATCTATTAGGGTTGGTCACCGGGGAGCTGTTTTTT TRBV15 once NA TRBJ2-2 17
CASSWFLGTGELFF TGTGCCAGCAGTTGGTTCTTGGGGACCGGGGAGCTGTTTTTT TRBV27 NA NA TRBJ2-2 14
CASSFGGQWAFF TGTGCCAGCAGTTTTGGAGGTCAGTGGGCTTTCTTT TRBV6-6 NA NA TRBJ1-1 12
CASSPIRRGHYEQYF TGTGCCAGCAGCCCGATTAGGAGAGGGCACTACGAGCAGTACTTC TRBV11-2 NA NA TRBJ2-7 15
CGHPRGSLGSYEQYF TGCGGCCACCCCCGGGGCAGCCTGGGGTCGTACGAGCAGTACTTC TRBV29-1 NA NA TRBJ2-7 15
CASSFGGPAYEQYF TGTGCCAGCAGCTTCGGCGGGCCTGCCTACGAGCAGTACTTC TRBV7-3 NA NA TRBJ2-7 14
CASSLGQGLEDEQYF TGCGCCAGCAGCTTGGGACAGGGGCTCGAGGACGAGCAGTACTTC TRBV5-1 NA TRBD1 TRBJ2-7 15
CASSVDIAGADNEQFF TGTGCCAGCAGCGTAGATATAGCGGGGGCAGACAATGAGCAGTTCTTC TRBV9 NA TRBD2 TRBJ2-1 16
CASSRGTSVLF TGCGCCAGCAGCCGGGGGACTAGCGTGCTCTTC TRBV4-1 once TRBD2 TRBJ2-1 11
CASSQGEGSNQPQHF TGCGCCAGCAGCCAAGGGGAGGGGAGCAATCAGCCCCAGCATTTT TRBV4-1 NA NA TRBJ1-5 15
CASSLEGGYEQYF TGTGCCAGCAGCTTAGAAGGGGGCTACGAGCAGTACTTC TRBV7-3 once NA TRBJ2-7 13